This TCR beta chain was identified in a study of blood T cell repertoires in COVID-19. Germline V gives CDR1 MNHEY, CDR2 SMNVEV (reference sequence). The CDR3 loop spans 19 amino acids. V gave up 0 bases and J gave up 5 bases; unmatched junction bases: 17. Sequenced by immunoSEQ multiplex PCR; TCRdb stores in-frame clones only, minus some. The sample carries roughly 160,000 clones, approximately 86% recorded once. This TCR derives from a man older than 75 with COVID-19, enrolled during active disease. The V gene is TRBV27, the J gene TRBJ1-2, with 8 bases identical to TRBD1. The material sequenced was peripheral blood. The CDR3 reads CASSLSPPRGLPPLYGYTF. In DNA, the CDR3 is TGTGCCAGCAGTTTATCACCCCCCAGGGGGCTCCCCCCCCTTTATGGCTACACCTTC.